A selection of T cell receptor beta chains follows, all from one sample in a study of Graves' ophthalmopathy and Graves' hyperthyroidism. Each CDR3 protein is one row after TCRdb ran MiXCR on the multiplex PCR reads. The sample lists 650,000 to 900,000 distinct CDR3 sequences, roughly 40% occurring once. Sequencing used peripheral blood. The receptors shown here come from an adult man with Graves' ophthalmopathy. CDR3s include the opening cysteine and the closing phenylalanine or tryptophan. D genes are given only for firm matches. Only some rows state a clone size, as once, few, many or a class for expanded clones.

few	TRBV10-2	TRBJ1-1	.	CATTDSRSEAFF	TGCGCCACTACGGACAGTCGAAGTGAAGCTTTCTTT
.	TRBV14	TRBJ1-6	.	CASSQDLGQNSPLHF	TGTGCCAGCAGCCAAGATTTAGGACAAAATTCACCCCTCCACTTT
few	TRBV20-1	TRBJ2-7	.	CSARVTGREQYF	TGCAGTGCTAGAGTTACAGGGCGCGAGCAGTACTTC
.	TRBV25-1	TRBJ2-7	.	CASSVLTGTPYEQYF	TGTGCCAGCAGTGTTCTTACAGGAACCCCCTACGAGCAGTACTTC
many	TRBV10-3	TRBJ1-2	.	CAIGDGLGDGYTF	TGTGCCATCGGGGATGGACTTGGGGATGGCTACACCTTC
few	TRBV5-5	TRBJ1-5	TRBD1	CASSMGQGRGQPQHF	TGTGCCAGCAGCATGGGACAGGGAAGGGGTCAGCCCCAGCATTTT
.	TRBV2	TRBJ1-1	TRBD1	CASSGGTGRQWNTEAFF	TGTGCCAGCAGTGGAGGGACAGGTAGGCAGTGGAACACTGAAGCTTTCTTT
.	TRBV12-3/TRBV12-4	TRBJ2-6	.	CASSLDPAGTYVLTF	TGTGCCAGCAGCTTAGATCCGGCCGGGACCTACGTCCTGACTTTC
.	TRBV25-1	TRBJ1-4	.	CASVVGVDGREKLFF	TGTGCCAGCGTTGTAGGGGTTGATGGGCGTGAAAAACTGTTTTTT
many	TRBV15	TRBJ2-2	TRBD1	CATSREDRGGNTGELFF	TGTGCCACCAGCAGGGAAGACAGGGGTGGGAACACCGGGGAGCTGTTTTTT
.	TRBV5-4	TRBJ2-7	TRBD2	CAGSSGLLKEQYF	TGTGCCGGCAGCTCGGGACTACTAAAGGAGCAGTACTTC
.	TRBV25-1	TRBJ2-5	.	CASSQQGISSTQGTQYF	TGCGCCAGCAGCCAGCAGGGGATCTCCTCCACTCAAGGGACCCAGTACTTC
few	TRBV9	TRBJ1-6	TRBD1	CATPGQGNSPLHF	TGTGCCACCCCGGGACAGGGGAATTCACCCCTCCACTTT
few	TRBV20-1	TRBJ2-5	TRBD1	CSARRQGRSETQYF	TGCAGTGCCCGCCGACAGGGGAGGTCAGAGACCCAGTACTTC
many	TRBV29-1	TRBJ2-7	.	CSVESSASYEQYF	TGCAGCGTTGAATCTTCGGCTTCCTACGAGCAGTACTTC
many	TRBV25-1	TRBJ2-7	TRBD1	CASSAPEGQGPYEQYF	TGTGCCAGCAGTGCGCCCGAAGGACAGGGACCCTACGAGCAGTACTTC
.	TRBV9	TRBJ1-1	.	CTSSVGGGWGPDTEAFF	TGTACCAGCAGCGTAGGGGGTGGTTGGGGACCGGACACTGAAGCTTTCTTT
.	TRBV2	TRBJ1-1	.	CASTTIENTEAFF	TGTGCCAGCACCACCATAGAGAACACTGAAGCTTTCTTT
.	TRBV7-9	TRBJ2-2	.	CASKRTAASGELFF	TGTGCCAGCAAGAGGACGGCCGCGAGCGGGGAGCTGTTTTTT
.	TRBV7-2	TRBJ2-5	.	CASRPSREETQYF	TGTGCCAGCAGGCCCTCCAGGGAAGAGACCCAGTACTTC
many	TRBV29-1	TRBJ2-7	.	CRDRRDNSYEQYF	TGCAGAGACAGACGGGACAACTCCTACGAGCAGTACTTC
.	TRBV29-1	TRBJ2-5	.	CSRTGQETQYF	TGCAGCAGAACAGGGCAAGAGACCCAGTACTTC
many	TRBV15	TRBJ2-5	.	CATSFGGLEAQYF	TGTGCCACCAGTTTCGGGGGGCTGGAGGCCCAGTACTTC
many	TRBV20-1	TRBJ2-6	.	CSARDYASGANVLTF	TGCAGTGCTAGAGATTACGCGTCTGGGGCCAACGTCCTGACTTTC
many	TRBV7-8	TRBJ2-7	TRBD1	CASSFSDRRYEQYF	TGTGCCAGCAGCTTTTCGGACAGGCGCTACGAGCAGTACTTC
.	TRBV19	TRBJ2-5	.	CASNRRLQETQYF	TGTGCCAGTAATCGCAGACTACAAGAGACCCAGTACTTC
many	TRBV5-1	TRBJ1-1	.	CASSLLANTEAFF	TGCGCCAGCAGCTTGTTAGCGAACACTGAAGCTTTCTTT
many	TRBV7-9	TRBJ1-1	.	CASRTTRGLGSEAFF	TGTGCCAGCAGGACGACACGCGGGCTCGGATCTGAAGCTTTCTTT
.	TRBV7-9	TRBJ2-2	TRBD2	CASSGRGAGGNTGELFF	TGTGCCAGTAGTGGACGGGGAGCGGGAGGAAACACCGGGGAGCTGTTTTTT
few	TRBV6-2/TRBV6-3	TRBJ2-7	.	CASRPTGLSYEQYF	TGTGCCAGCAGACCCACAGGGTTGAGCTACGAGCAGTACTTC
many	TRBV7-2	TRBJ2-7	TRBD1	CASSLFGTASYEQYF	TGTGCCAGCAGCTTATTCGGGACAGCGTCCTACGAGCAGTACTTC
.	TRBV20-1	TRBJ1-5	.	CSASGTRYSNQPQHF	TGCAGTGCTTCCGGGACCCGCTATAGCAATCAGCCCCAGCATTTT
many	TRBV7-3	TRBJ1-1	.	CASSLMGRLDTEAFF	TGTGCCAGCAGCTTAATGGGCAGGCTAGACACTGAAGCTTTCTTT
many	TRBV9	TRBJ2-6	.	CASSVATPGANVLTF	TGTGCCAGCAGCGTAGCTACCCCTGGGGCCAACGTCCTGACTTTC
many	TRBV7-9	TRBJ1-1	.	CASMGEAKAFF	TGTGCCAGCATGGGGGAGGCAAAAGCTTTCTTT
.	TRBV10-3	TRBJ1-6	.	CAISESTGSYNSPLHF	TGTGCCATCAGTGAGTCGACGGGGTCCTATAATTCACCCCTCCACTTT
many	TRBV7-9	TRBJ1-2	.	CASSRTTGNYGYTF	TGTGCCAGCAGCCGGACAACGGGAAACTATGGCTACACCTTC
few	TRBV20-1	TRBJ1-2	.	CSAREQDYGYTF	TGCAGTGCTAGAGAACAAGACTATGGCTACACCTTC
.	TRBV9	TRBJ1-1	.	CASSVSPDRNTEAFF	TGTGCCAGCAGCGTGTCCCCAGACCGGAACACTGAAGCTTTCTTT
few	TRBV6-6	TRBJ2-7	.	CASSHRDSEQYF	TGTGCCAGCAGTCACAGGGACTCCGAGCAGTACTTC
.	TRBV15	TRBJ1-2	.	CATSRGTKDGYTF	TGTGCCACCAGCAGAGGGACGAAGGATGGCTACACCTTC
.	TRBV20-1	TRBJ1-2	TRBD1	CSARKGAGVRF	TGCAGTGCTAGAAAGGGGGCAGGCGTACGCTTC
few	TRBV29-1	TRBJ2-5	.	CSVEPWARETQYF	TGCAGCGTTGAACCTTGGGCGCGAGAGACCCAGTACTTC
.	TRBV9	TRBJ1-6	.	CASSTGTVSPLHF	TGTGCCAGCAGCACCGGGACGGTTTCACCCCTCCACTTT
.	TRBV7-9	TRBJ2-6	TRBD2	CASRTSGGRYSGANVLTF	TGTGCCAGCAGGACTAGCGGGGGTCGGTACTCTGGGGCCAACGTCCTGACTTTC
many	TRBV12-3/TRBV12-4	TRBJ1-2	.	CASSSGRIYGYTF	TGTGCCAGCAGTTCCGGACGGATCTATGGCTACACCTTC
.	TRBV7-2	TRBJ1-3	.	CASSLGLADSGNTIYF	TGTGCCAGCAGCTTGGGTCTGGCAGATTCCGGAAACACCATATATTTT
few	TRBV11-3	TRBJ2-2	.	CASSLDHYTGELFF	TGTGCCAGCAGCTTAGATCACTACACCGGGGAGCTGTTTTTT
many	TRBV10-2	TRBJ1-1	.	CASGGKGINTEAFF	TGCGCCAGCGGGGGGAAGGGAATCAACACTGAAGCTTTCTTT
.	TRBV24-1	TRBJ1-5	.	CASSYSRQDSNQPQHF	TGTGCCAGCAGTTACTCGAGACAGGATAGCAATCAGCCCCAGCATTTT
few	TRBV2	TRBJ2-1	TRBD2	CARRTSGSNEQFF	TGTGCCAGACGGACTAGCGGGAGCAATGAGCAGTTCTTC
few	TRBV7-9	TRBJ2-2	.	CASSLLQGNTGELFF	TGTGCCAGCAGCCTACTCCAGGGGAACACCGGGGAGCTGTTTTTT
.	TRBV7-9	TRBJ2-1	TRBD1	CASSQRPLGQGARNEQFF	TGTGCCAGCAGCCAACGGCCTCTGGGACAGGGGGCGAGGAATGAGCAGTTCTTC
.	TRBV7-9	TRBJ2-7	TRBD1	CASSAAGTGTYEQYF	TGTGCCAGCAGCGCGGCCGGGACAGGGACCTACGAGCAGTACTTC
.	TRBV7-2	TRBJ1-1	.	CASSLAPNNEAFF	TGTGCCAGCAGCTTAGCACCGAACAATGAAGCTTTCTTT